This entry concerns a single T cell receptor beta chain. Its antigen is undetermined. The sample comes from a study of identical twins. Template switching supplied a universal primer site; unique molecular identifiers were carried on the cDNA. TCRdb reprocessed the 5' RACE reads via MiXCR and lists one record per CDR3 protein. The table includes 200,000 or so distinct CDR3 sequences, 6.5% to 8.5% detected once. Study-wide results and caveats: Cross-sectional statistical analysis was relied on for the conclusions, without the same donors being followed. The more abundant beta clonotypes in cord blood had fewer insertions, and memory repertoires did not show this. Researchers reported excess low generation probability among twin-shared out-of-frame alpha sequences.

Trimming took 5 bases from V and 4 from J, leaving 14 bases between them. The CDR3 consists of 15 residues. CDR1 is KGHSH, CDR2 LQKENI, per germline. The data were also submitted as part of a second study, on yellow fever vaccine responses in identical twins.

This clonotype was obtained from a woman aged 18-29 years in good health. The genes are TRBV18 and TRBJ2-2; D assignment may be TRBD1 or TRBD2 (5 bases each). The sequenced sample was memory (CD45RO+) T cells sorted from blood. The CDR3 bases are TGTGCCAGCTCAACCCTGGGGGACCCCACCGGGGAGCTGTTTTTT. This translates into CASSTLGDPTGELFF.